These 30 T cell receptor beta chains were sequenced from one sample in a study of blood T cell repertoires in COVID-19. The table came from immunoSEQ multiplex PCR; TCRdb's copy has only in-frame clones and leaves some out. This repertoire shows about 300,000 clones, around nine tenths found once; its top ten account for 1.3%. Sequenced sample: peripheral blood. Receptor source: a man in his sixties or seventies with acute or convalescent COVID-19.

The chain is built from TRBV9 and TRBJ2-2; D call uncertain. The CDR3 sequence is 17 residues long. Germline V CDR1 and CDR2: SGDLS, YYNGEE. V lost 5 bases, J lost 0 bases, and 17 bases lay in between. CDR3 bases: TGTGCCAGCAGTAAGACTGTTTTCGAAGCGAACACCGGGGAGCTGTTTTTT. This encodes CASSKTVFEANTGELFF.

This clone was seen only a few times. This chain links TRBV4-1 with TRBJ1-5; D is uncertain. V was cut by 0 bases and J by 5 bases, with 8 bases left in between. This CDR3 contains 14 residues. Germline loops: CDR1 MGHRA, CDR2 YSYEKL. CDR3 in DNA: TGCGCCAGCAGCCAAGATCGAGGATATCAGCCCCAGCATTTT. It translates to CASSQDRGYQPQHF.

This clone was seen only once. The chain's CDR3 is CSAWLSYEQYF. CDR3 DNA sequence: TGCAGTGCTTGGCTCTCCTACGAGCAGTACTTC. The V and J genes are TRBV20-1 and TRBJ2-7; D is uncertain. V gave up 5 bases and J gave up 0 bases, with 5 bases separating them. Germline CDR1 DFQATT, CDR2 SNEGSKA (reference sequence). The CDR3 extends over 11 amino acids.

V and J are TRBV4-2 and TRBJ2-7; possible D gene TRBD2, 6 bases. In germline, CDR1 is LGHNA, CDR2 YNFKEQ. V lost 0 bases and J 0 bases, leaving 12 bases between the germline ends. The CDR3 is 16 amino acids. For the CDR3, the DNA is TGTGCCAGCAGCCAAGACGGGGGAATTCTCTCCTACGAGCAGTACTTC. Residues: CASSQDGGILSYEQYF.

CDR3 DNA: TGTGCCAGCAGCGTAGGAGTAGGGACTAGCTCTCCCGGGGAGCTGTTTTTT. This translates into CASSVGVGTSSPGELFF. V and J are TRBV9 and TRBJ2-2, with TRBD2 identical over 9 bases. Trimming at V came to 0 bases and at J to 6 bases, leaving 9 bases not matched to a gene. CDR3 length equals 17 residues. Per the germline V gene, CDR1 is SGDLS and CDR2 is YYNGEE. The full variable domain, with the rest looked up from reference TRBV9 and TRBJ2-2, is DSGVTQTPKHLITATGQRVTLRCSPRSGDLSVYWYQQSLDQGLQFLIQYYNGEERAKGNILERFSAQQFPDLHSELNLSSLELGDSALYFCASSVGVGTSSPGELFFGEGSRLTVL.

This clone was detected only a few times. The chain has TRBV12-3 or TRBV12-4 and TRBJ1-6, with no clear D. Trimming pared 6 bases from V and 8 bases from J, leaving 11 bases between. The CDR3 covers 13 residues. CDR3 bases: TGTGCCAGCAGAGAGTTTCAAGATTCACCCCTCCACTTT. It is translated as CASREFQDSPLHF.

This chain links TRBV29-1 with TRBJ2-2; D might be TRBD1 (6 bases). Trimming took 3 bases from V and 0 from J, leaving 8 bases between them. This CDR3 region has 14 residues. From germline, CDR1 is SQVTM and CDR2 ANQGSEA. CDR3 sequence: CSVDQGTNTGELFF. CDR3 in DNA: TGCAGCGTTGATCAGGGGACGAACACCGGGGAGCTGTTTTTT.

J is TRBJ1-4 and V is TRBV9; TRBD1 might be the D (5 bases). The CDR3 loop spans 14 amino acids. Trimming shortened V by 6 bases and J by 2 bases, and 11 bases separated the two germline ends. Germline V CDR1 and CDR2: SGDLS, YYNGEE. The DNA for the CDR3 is TGTGCCAGCACCTCAGGGCCCACTAATGAAAAACTGTTTTTT. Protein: CASTSGPTNEKLFF.

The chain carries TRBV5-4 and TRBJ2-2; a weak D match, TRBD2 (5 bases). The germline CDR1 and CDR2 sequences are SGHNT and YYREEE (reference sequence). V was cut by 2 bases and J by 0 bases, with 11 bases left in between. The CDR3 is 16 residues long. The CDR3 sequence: CASSFSSGSNTGELFF. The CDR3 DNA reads TGTGCCAGCAGCTTTTCTTCGGGATCGAACACCGGGGAGCTGTTTTTT.

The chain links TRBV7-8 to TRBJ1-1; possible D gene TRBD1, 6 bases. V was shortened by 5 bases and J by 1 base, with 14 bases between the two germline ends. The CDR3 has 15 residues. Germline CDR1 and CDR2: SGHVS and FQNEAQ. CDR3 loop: CASSDNRAGNTEAFF. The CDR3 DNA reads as TGTGCCAGCAGCGACAACAGGGCGGGGAACACTGAAGCTTTCTTT.

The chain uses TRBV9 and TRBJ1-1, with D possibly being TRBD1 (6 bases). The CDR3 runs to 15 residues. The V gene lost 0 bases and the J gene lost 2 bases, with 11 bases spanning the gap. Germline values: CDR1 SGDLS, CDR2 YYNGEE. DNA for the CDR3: TGTGCCAGCAGCGTAGGGCCAGGGGCCAACACTGAAGCTTTCTTT. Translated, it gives CASSVGPGANTEAFF.

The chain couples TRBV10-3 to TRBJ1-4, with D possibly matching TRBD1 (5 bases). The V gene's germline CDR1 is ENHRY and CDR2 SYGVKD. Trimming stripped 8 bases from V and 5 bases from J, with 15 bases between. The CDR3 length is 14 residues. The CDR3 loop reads CAIGSDRSNEKLFF. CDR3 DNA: TGTGCCATCGGCTCCGACAGAAGCAATGAAAAACTGTTTTTT.

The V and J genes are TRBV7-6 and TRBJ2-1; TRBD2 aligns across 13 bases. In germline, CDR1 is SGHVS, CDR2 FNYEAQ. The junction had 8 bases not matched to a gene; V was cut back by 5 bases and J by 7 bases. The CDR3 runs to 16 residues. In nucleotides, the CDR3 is TGTGCCAGCAGCCCGCGGACTAGCGGGGGCGGAAATGAGCAGTTCTTC. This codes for CASSPRTSGGGNEQFF.

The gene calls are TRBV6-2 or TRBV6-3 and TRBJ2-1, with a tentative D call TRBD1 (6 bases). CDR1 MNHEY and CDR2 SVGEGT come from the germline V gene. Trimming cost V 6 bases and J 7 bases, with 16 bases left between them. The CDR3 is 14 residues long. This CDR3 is CASSDRPRKNEQFF. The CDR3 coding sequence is TGTGCCAGCAGCGACAGGCCGCGGAAGAATGAGCAGTTCTTC.

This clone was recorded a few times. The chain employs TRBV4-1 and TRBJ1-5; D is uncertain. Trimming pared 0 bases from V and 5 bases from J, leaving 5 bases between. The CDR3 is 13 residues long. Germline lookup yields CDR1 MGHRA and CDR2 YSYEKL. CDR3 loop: CASSQDVYQPQHF. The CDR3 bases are TGCGCCAGCAGCCAAGATGTCTATCAGCCCCAGCATTTT.

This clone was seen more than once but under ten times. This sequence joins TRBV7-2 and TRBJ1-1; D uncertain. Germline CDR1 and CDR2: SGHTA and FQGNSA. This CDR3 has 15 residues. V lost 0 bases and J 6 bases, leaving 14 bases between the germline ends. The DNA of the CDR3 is TGTGCCAGCAGCTTAGCCAGACTGTCGTTCGCTGAAGCTTTCTTT. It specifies CASSLARLSFAEAFF.

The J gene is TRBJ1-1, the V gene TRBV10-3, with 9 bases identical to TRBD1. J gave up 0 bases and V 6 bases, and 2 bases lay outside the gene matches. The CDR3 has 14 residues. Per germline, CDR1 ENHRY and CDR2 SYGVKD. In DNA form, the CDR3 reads TGTGCCATCAGGGGGACAGGGATGAACACTGAAGCTTTCTTT. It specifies CAIRGTGMNTEAFF.

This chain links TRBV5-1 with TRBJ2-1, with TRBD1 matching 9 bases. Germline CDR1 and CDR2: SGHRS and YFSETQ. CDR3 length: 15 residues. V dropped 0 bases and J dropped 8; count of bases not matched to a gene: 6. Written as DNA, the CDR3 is TGCGCCAGCAGCTTGGGGACAGGGGCCGGCGATGAGCAGTTCTTC. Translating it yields CASSLGTGAGDEQFF.

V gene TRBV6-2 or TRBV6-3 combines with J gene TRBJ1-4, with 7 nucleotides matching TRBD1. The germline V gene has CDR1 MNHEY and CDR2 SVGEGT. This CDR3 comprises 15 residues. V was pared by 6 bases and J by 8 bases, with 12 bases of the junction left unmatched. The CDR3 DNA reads TGTGCCAGCAGCCCGAGACAGGGCCGATCGGAAAAACTGTTTTTT. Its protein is CASSPRQGRSEKLFF.

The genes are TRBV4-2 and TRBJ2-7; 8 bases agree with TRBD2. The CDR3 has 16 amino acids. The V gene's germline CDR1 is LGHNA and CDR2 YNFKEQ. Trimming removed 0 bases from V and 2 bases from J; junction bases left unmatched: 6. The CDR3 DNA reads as TGTGCCAGCAGCCAAGAGCCTAGCGGGCAGACCTACGAGCAGTACTTC. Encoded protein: CASSQEPSGQTYEQYF.

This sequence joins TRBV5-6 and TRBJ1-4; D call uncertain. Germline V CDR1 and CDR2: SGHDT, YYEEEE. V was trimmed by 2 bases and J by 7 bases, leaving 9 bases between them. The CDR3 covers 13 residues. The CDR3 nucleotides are TGTGCCAGCAGCTTACGGGAAGGTGAAAAACTGTTTTTT. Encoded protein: CASSLREGEKLFF. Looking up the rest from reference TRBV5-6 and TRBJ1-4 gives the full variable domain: DAGVTQSPTHLIKTRGQQVTLRCSPKSGHDTVSWYQQALGQGPQFIFQYYEEEERQRGNFPDRFSGHQFPNYSSELNVNALLLGDSALYLCASSLREGEKLFFGSGTQLSVL.

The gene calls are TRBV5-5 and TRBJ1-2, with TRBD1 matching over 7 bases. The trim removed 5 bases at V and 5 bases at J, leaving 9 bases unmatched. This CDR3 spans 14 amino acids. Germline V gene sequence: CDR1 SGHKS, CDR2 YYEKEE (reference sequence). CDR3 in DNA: TGTGCCAGCAGTTCGTCCACAGGGGTTTATGGCTACACCTTC. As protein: CASSSSTGVYGYTF.

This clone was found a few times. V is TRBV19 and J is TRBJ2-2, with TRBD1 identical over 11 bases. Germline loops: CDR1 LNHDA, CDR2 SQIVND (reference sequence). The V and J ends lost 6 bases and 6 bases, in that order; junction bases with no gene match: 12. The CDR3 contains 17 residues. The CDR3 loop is CASRKGIRDRGSGELFF. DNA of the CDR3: TGTGCCAGTAGAAAGGGAATACGGGACAGGGGGTCCGGGGAGCTGTTTTTT.

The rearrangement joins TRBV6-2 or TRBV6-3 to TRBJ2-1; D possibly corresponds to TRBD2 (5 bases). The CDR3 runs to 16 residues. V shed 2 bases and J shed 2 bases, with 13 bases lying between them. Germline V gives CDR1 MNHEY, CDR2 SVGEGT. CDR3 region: CASSYGNTGTYNEQFF. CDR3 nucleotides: TGTGCCAGCAGTTACGGGAATACGGGAACCTACAATGAGCAGTTCTTC.

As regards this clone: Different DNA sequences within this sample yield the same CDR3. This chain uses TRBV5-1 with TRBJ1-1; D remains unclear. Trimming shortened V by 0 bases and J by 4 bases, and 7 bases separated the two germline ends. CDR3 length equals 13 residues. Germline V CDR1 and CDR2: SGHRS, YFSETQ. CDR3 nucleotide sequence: TGCGCCAGCAGCTTGGATAGAGGCACTGAAGCTTTCTTT. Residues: CASSLDRGTEAFF.

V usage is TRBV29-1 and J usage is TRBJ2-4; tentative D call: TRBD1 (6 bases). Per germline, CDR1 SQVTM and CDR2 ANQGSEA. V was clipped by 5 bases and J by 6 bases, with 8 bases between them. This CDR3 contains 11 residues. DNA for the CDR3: TGCAGCGTTAACAGGGCAAACATTCAGTACTTC. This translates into CSVNRANIQYF.

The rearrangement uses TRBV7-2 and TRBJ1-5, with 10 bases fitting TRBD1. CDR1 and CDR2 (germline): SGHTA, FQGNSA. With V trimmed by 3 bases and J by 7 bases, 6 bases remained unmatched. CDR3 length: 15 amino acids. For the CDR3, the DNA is TGTGCCAGCAGCTTTACCGGGACAGGGGTGCAGCCCCAGCATTTT. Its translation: CASSFTGTGVQPQHF.

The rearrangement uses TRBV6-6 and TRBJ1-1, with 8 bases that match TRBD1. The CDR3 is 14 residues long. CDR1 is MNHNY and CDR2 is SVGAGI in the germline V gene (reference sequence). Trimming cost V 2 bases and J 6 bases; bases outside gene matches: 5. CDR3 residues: CASSYVSGGPEAFF. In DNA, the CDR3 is TGTGCCAGCAGTTACGTGTCAGGGGGCCCTGAAGCTTTCTTT.

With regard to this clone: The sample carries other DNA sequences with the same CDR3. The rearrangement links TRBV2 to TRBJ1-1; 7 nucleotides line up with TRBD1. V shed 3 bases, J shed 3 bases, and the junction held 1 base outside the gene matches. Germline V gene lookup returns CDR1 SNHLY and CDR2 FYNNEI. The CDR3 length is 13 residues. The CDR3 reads CASSETGYTEAFF. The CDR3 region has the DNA TGTGCCAGCAGTGAGACAGGGTACACTGAAGCTTTCTTT. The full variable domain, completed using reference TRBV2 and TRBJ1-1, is EPEVTQTPSHQVTQMGQEVILRCVPISNHLYFYWYRQILGQKVEFLVSFYNNEISEKSEIFDDQFSVERPDGSNFTLKIRSTKLEDSAMYFCASSETGYTEAFFGQGTRLTVV.

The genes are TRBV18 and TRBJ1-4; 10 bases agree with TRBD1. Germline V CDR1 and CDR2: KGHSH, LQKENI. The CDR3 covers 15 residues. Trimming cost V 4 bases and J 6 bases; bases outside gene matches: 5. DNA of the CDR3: TGTGCCAGCTCACTTACCGGGACAGGGGATGAAAAACTGTTTTTT. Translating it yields CASSLTGTGDEKLFF.